This paragraph reports one T cell receptor beta chain. Antigen unknown. The source of the sample is a study of identical twins. cDNA carried unique molecular identifiers, and a universal primer site was added by template switching. TCRdb used MiXCR to reprocess the 5' RACE reads, holding one entry per CDR3 protein. The sample records 600,000 to 700,000 distinct CDR3 sequences, less than 25% being singletons. Findings of the study overall: Models predicted less out-of-frame TCR alpha sharing in monozygotic twins than was found.

The germline V gene encodes CDR1 LGHNA and CDR2 YSLEER. The CDR3 runs 15 residues. Trimming removed 4 bases at V and 2 bases at J, with 15 bases between. This sample was also put to use in a study of T cells expressing NK-cell markers. That study adds: Topping the CD3+CD56-NKG2C+ fraction as well were these clonotypes, in a handful of donors.

The rearrangement links TRBV4-3 to TRBJ2-7; D is unresolved. This sequence was found in a woman younger than 30 in good health. The sample consisted of PBMCs. DNA of the CDR3: TGCGCCAGCAGCCTCCAGTCCGTGGGCCCCTACGAGCAGTACTTC. Protein sequence: CASSLQSVGPYEQYF.